The subject of this entry is one T cell receptor (beta chain). The data stem from a study of T cell changes during pregnancy in multiple sclerosis. From germline, CDR1 is SGHAT and CDR2 FQDESV (reference sequence). This CDR3 comprises 16 residues. Unmatched junction bases numbered 18, after V lost 8 bases and J lost 8 bases. TCRdb's copy holds only in-frame clones and misses some; the assay was immunoSEQ multiplex PCR. The profile shows fewer than 30,000 clones, over 85% of them singletons. Sequencing was performed on CD4+ T cells from peripheral blood mononuclear cells, taken in the first trimester of pregnancy. This sequence joins TRBV11-1 and TRBJ2-1, with TRBD1 matching 7 bases. The TCR sequence derives from a female donor with multiple sclerosis, enrolled in a pregnancy study. The CDR3 region has the DNA TGTGCCAGCTCTCGAACAGGGGCCCTGCCAGGCTATGAGCAGTTCTTC. Translating it yields CASSRTGALPGYEQFF.